This record looks at one T cell receptor (beta chain) sequence and its context. Its matching antigen is unknown. Clones were read by immunoSEQ multiplex PCR, and TCRdb kept only the in-frame ones, dropping some. This sample contains 48,000 or so clones. The sample originates from a study of T cells in women clearing cervical HPV infection. Study-wide results and caveats: CIN3+ cases had significantly higher TCR repertoire richness than controls, but evenness did not differ.

This TCR was recovered from a woman between 18 and 69 years old with a cervical HPV16 infection that either progressed to CIN3+ or cleared (not recorded which). Sequencing used blood buffy coat.

The sequenced CDR3 bases are TGTGCCAGCAGCTACGGAGACAGGGGCTCTGGAAACACC. Translated: CASSYGDRGSGNT. The whole CDR3 region reads CASSYGDRGSGNTIYF. The V call is TRBV7-8, the J call TRBJ1-3; 8 positions match TRBD1. The read terminates 3 residues ahead of where the CDR3 ends, so the germline J gene completes it. The CDR3 has 16 amino acids. Trimming at V came to 4 bases and at J to 0 bases, leaving 5 bases not matched to a gene. Germline CDR1 is SGHVS and CDR2 is FQNEAQ.